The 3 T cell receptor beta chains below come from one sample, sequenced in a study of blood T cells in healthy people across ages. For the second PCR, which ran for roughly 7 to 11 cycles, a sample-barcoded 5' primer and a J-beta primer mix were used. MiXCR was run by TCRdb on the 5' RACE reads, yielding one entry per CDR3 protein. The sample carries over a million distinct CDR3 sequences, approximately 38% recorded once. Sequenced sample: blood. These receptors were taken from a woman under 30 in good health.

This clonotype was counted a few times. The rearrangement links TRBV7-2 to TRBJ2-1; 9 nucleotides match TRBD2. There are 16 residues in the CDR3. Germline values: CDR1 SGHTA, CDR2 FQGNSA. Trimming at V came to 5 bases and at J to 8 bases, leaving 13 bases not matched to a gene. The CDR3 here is CASSRSPGLADDEQFF. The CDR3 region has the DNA TGTGCCAGCAGCAGATCCCCGGGACTAGCTGACGATGAGCAGTTCTTC. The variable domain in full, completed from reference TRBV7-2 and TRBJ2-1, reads GAGVSQSPSNKVTEKGKDVELRCDPISGHTALYWYRQSLGQGLEFLIYFQGNSAPDKSGLPSDRFSAERTGGSVSTLTIQRTQQEDSAVYLCASSRSPGLADDEQFFGPGTRLTVL.

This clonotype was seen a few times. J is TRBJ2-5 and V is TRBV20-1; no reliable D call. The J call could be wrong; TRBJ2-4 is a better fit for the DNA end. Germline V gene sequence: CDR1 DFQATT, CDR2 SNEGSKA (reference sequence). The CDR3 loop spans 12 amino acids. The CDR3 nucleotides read TGCAGTGCTCAAGGGCCCAAAAACATTCAGTACTTC. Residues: CSAQGPKNIQYF.

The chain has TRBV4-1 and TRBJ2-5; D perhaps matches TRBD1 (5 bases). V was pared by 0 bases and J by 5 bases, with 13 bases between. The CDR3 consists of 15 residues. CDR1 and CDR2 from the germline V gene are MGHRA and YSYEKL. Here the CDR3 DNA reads TGCGCCAGCAGCCAAGAGCATGCAGGGTGGGAGACCCAGTACTTC. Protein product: CASSQEHAGWETQYF.